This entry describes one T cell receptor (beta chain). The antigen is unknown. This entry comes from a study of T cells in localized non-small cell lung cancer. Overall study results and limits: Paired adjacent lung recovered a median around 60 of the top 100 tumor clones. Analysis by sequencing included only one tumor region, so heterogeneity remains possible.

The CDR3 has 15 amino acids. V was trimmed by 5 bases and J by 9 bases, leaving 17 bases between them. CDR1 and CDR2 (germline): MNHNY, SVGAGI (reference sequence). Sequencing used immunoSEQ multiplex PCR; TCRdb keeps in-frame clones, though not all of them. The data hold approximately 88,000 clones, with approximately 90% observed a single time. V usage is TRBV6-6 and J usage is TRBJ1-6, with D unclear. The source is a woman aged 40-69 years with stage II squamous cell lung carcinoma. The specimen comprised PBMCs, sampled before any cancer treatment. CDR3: CASSKTGPRVSPLHF. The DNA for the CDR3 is TGTGCCAGCAGTAAGACGGGCCCGAGGGTTTCACCCCTCCACTTT.